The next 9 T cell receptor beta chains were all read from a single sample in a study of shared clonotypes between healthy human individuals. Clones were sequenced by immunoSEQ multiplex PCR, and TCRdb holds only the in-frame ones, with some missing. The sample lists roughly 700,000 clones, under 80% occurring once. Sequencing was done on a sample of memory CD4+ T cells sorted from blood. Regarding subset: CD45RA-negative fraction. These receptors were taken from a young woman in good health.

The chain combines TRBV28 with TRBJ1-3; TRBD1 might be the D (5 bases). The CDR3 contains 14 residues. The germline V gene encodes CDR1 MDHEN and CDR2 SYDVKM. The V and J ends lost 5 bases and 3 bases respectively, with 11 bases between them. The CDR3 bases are TGTGCCAGCAGTCCTAGGGGAGTTGGAAACACCATATATTTT. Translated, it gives CASSPRGVGNTIYF.

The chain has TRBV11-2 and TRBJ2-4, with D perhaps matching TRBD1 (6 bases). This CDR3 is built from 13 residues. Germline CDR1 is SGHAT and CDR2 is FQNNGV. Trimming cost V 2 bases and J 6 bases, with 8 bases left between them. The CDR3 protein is CASSLSRGNIQYF. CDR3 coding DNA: TGTGCCAGCAGCTTATCCAGGGGAAACATTCAGTACTTC.

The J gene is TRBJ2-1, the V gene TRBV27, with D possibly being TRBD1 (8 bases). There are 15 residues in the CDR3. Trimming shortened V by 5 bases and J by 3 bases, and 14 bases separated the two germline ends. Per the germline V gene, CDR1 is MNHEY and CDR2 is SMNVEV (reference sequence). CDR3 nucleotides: TGTGCCAGCAGTGGGGAGGGACAGGTCTACAATGAGCAGTTCTTC. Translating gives CASSGEGQVYNEQFF.

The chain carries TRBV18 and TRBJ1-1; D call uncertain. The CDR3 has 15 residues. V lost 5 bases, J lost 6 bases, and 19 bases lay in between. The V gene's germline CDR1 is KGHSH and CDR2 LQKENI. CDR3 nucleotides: TGTGCCAGCTCAAACGGTCCGGGAGTTATGGCTGAAGCTTTCTTT. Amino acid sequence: CASSNGPGVMAEAFF.

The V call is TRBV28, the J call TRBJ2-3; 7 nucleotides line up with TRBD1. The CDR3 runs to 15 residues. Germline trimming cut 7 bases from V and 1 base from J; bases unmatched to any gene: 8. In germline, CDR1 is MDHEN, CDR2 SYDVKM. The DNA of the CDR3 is TGTGCCAGCACCCGGGGACAGTTAGGCACAGATACGCAGTATTTT. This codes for CASTRGQLGTDTQYF.

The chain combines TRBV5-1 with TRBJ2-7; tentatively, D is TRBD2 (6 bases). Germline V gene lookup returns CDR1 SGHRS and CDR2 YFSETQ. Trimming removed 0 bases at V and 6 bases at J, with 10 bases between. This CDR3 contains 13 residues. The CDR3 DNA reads TGCGCCAGCAGCTTGGTAGTGGGGGGCGAGCAGTACTTC. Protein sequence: CASSLVVGGEQYF.

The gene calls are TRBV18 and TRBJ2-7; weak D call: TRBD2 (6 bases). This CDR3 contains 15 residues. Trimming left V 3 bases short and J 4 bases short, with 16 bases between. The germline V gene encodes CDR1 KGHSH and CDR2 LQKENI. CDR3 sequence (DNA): TGTGCCAGCTCACCCTCGGGGGACTCCCTTTACGAGCAGTACTTC. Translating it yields CASSPSGDSLYEQYF.

The CDR3 loop is CASSDGGDGDGYTF. CDR3 DNA sequence: TGTGCCAGCAGTGATGGAGGGGATGGGGATGGCTACACCTTC. The chain joins TRBV6-4 to TRBJ1-2, with D maybe TRBD1 (5 bases). In germline, CDR1 is MRHNA, CDR2 SNTAGT. Deletions cut 3 bases from V and 6 bases from J, with 14 bases between. The CDR3 consists of 14 residues.

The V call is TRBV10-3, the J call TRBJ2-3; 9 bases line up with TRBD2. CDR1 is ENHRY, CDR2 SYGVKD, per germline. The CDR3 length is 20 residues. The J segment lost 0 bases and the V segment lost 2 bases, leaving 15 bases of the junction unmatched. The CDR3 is CAISETGLAGNRLSTDTQYF. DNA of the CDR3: TGTGCCATCAGTGAGACTGGGCTAGCGGGAAACCGCCTAAGCACAGATACGCAGTATTTT.